The rows below give T cell receptor beta chains drawn from one sample of a study of human T cells and chemical hapten exposure. TCRdb passed the RACE reads through MiXCR, listing each CDR3 protein once. The profile shows around 350,000 distinct CDR3 sequences, 5% to 6.5% of them singletons. Here the sequenced sample was whole blood, taken in connection with sensitization to the hapten diphenylcyclopropenone (DPC). These receptors were collected from a woman aged 18-35 years with alopecia areata. Some clones in this sample may be carry-over from other donors' samples. The CDR3 runs from the conserved cysteine through the conserved F or W. The order of the fields is clone size, V gene, D gene, J gene, CDR3 DNA, CDR3 protein. The D gene is left open where the match is weak. Clone size appears in some rows only: once, few, many, or a class for an expanded clone.

>.|TRBV20-1|.|TRBJ2-1
TGCAGTGCTAGCGGCCGTGTCGGGGGGCGTAATGAGCAGTTCTTC
CSASGRVGGRNEQFF
>.|TRBV3-1|.|TRBJ1-2
TGTGCCAGCAGCCCCGTAAGGACGGTTGCTACTAACTATGGCTACACCTTC
CASSPVRTVATNYGYTF
>many|TRBV9|.|TRBJ1-1
TGTGCCAGCAGCGTCGATAGGAACACTGAAGCTTTCTTT
CASSVDRNTEAFF
>.|TRBV13|.|TRBJ1-5
TGTGCCAGCAGCTTAGGACGGTTCAATCAGCCCCAGCATTTT
CASSLGRFNQPQHF
>few|TRBV20-1|TRBD1|TRBJ1-4
TGCAGTGCGCCATCCGGACAGGATGAAAAACTGTTTTTT
CSAPSGQDEKLFF
>few|TRBV9|TRBD2|TRBJ2-3
TGTGCCAGCAGCCTCAGTCCGGGACTAGCATCCCCAGATACGCAGTATTTT
CASSLSPGLASPDTQYF
>many|TRBV10-3|.|TRBJ1-1
TGTGCCATCAGTGGGGACACAAACACTGAAGCTTTCTTT
CAISGDTNTEAFF
>many|TRBV4-3|.|TRBJ2-3
TGCGCCAGCAGCCAGGAGTATAGCACAGATACGCAGTATTTT
CASSQEYSTDTQYF
>few|TRBV12-3/TRBV12-4|TRBD2|TRBJ2-7
TGTGCCAGCAGTGGTAGCGGGGGGCTACTATACGAGCAGTACTTC
CASSGSGGLLYEQYF
>few|TRBV3-1|.|TRBJ2-2
TGTGCCAGCAGGACTAGCGGGGAGCTGTTTTTT
CASRTSGELFF
>.|TRBV6-2/TRBV6-3|.|TRBJ1-5
TGTGCCAGCAGTTCCGGGACGGACGGATATAGCAATCAGCCCCAGCATTTT
CASSSGTDGYSNQPQHF
>many|TRBV9|.|TRBJ1-2
TGTGCCAGCAGCTCAGAATGGGGAGGACTTAACTATGGCTACACCTTC
CASSSEWGGLNYGYTF
>few|TRBV7-2|.|TRBJ2-7
TGTGCCAGCAGCTTATCCGGGATACGGGGCGAGCAGTACTTC
CASSLSGIRGEQYF
>few|TRBV27|TRBD1|TRBJ2-7
TGTGCCAGCAGTTCGACAGGGAACTCCTACGAGCAGTACTTC
CASSSTGNSYEQYF
>.|TRBV7-7|.|TRBJ2-3
TGTGCTAGCAGCCTCCTCGGGGGCGGGACAGATACGCAGTATTTT
CASSLLGGGTDTQYF
>.|TRBV7-2|.|TRBJ1-1
TGTGCCAGCAGCACTAGAGTCCGGGAACGAGCTTTCTTT
CASSTRVRERAFF